Listed below are T cell receptor beta chains from one sample, sequenced in a study of T cells in Graves' hyperthyroidism and ophthalmopathy. TCRdb independently ran MiXCR on the multiplex PCR reads; one entry per CDR3 protein. The profile shows about 640,000 distinct CDR3 sequences, less than 25% of them singletons. Sequenced sample: blood. Every receptor here comes from a man between 25 and 39 years old with Graves' ophthalmopathy. The CDR3 runs from the conserved cysteine through the conserved F or W. The D gene is left open where the match is weak. A row's size may be missing; if present it is once, few, many or a size class.

CDR3aa: CSVEAGSAETQYF; CDR3nt: TGCAGCGTTGAAGCAGGGAGCGCGGAGACCCAGTACTTC; j_gene: TRBJ2-5; abundance: many; d_gene: .; v_gene: TRBV29-1
CDR3aa: CASSLLKETGELFF; CDR3nt: TGTGCCAGCAGTTTATTGAAGGAGACCGGGGAGCTGTTTTTT; j_gene: TRBJ2-2; abundance: .; d_gene: .; v_gene: TRBV27
CDR3aa: CASSLGGGGEQYF; CDR3nt: TGTGCCAGCAGTTTAGGCGGGGGTGGCGAGCAGTACTTC; j_gene: TRBJ2-7; abundance: many; d_gene: TRBD2; v_gene: TRBV28
CDR3aa: CASSTDPDDNEQFF; CDR3nt: TGTGCCAGCAGTACCGATCCGGACGACAATGAGCAGTTCTTC; j_gene: TRBJ2-1; abundance: .; d_gene: .; v_gene: TRBV27
CDR3aa: CASKATGSGTEAFF; CDR3nt: TGTGCCAGCAAAGCGACAGGTTCCGGCACTGAAGCTTTCTTT; j_gene: TRBJ1-1; abundance: few; d_gene: .; v_gene: TRBV6-5
CDR3aa: CSAERWETQYF; CDR3nt: TGCAGTGCCGAGAGATGGGAGACCCAGTACTTC; j_gene: TRBJ2-5; abundance: many; d_gene: .; v_gene: TRBV20-1
CDR3aa: CASSTEDQIYNEQFF; CDR3nt: TGTGCCAGCAGTACGGAGGATCAAATTTACAATGAGCAGTTCTTC; j_gene: TRBJ2-1; abundance: once; d_gene: .; v_gene: TRBV6-1
CDR3aa: CASSLARGVSTPSTEQYF; CDR3nt: TGTGCCAGCAGCTTAGCGCGTGGGGTTTCAACTCCCTCCACCGAGCAGTACTTC; j_gene: TRBJ2-7; abundance: many; d_gene: .; v_gene: TRBV11-1
CDR3aa: CASSYDPRSAYEQYF; CDR3nt: TGTGCCAGCAGTTATGACCCCAGGTCCGCCTACGAGCAGTACTTC; j_gene: TRBJ2-7; abundance: few; d_gene: .; v_gene: TRBV6-1
CDR3aa: CASSTSQGFDGYTF; CDR3nt: TGTGCCAGTAGTACGTCACAGGGTTTTGATGGCTACACCTTC; j_gene: TRBJ1-2; abundance: .; d_gene: .; v_gene: TRBV19
CDR3aa: CASSYFLSGTQETQYF; CDR3nt: TGTGCCAGCAGTTACTTCCTAAGCGGGACCCAAGAGACCCAGTACTTC; j_gene: TRBJ2-5; abundance: many; d_gene: TRBD2; v_gene: TRBV6-1
CDR3aa: CASSPGTLITDTQYF; CDR3nt: TGTGCCAGCAGTCCCGGGACTCTAATCACAGATACGCAGTATTTT; j_gene: TRBJ2-3; abundance: .; d_gene: .; v_gene: TRBV28
CDR3aa: CASSGAGTSGRRYEQYF; CDR3nt: TGTGCCAGCAGCGGCGCCGGGACTAGCGGGAGGCGGTACGAGCAGTACTTC; j_gene: TRBJ2-7; abundance: many; d_gene: TRBD2; v_gene: TRBV7-9
CDR3aa: CAISWRALYNEQFF; CDR3nt: TGTGCCATATCTTGGCGGGCCCTATACAATGAGCAGTTCTTC; j_gene: TRBJ2-1; abundance: many; d_gene: .; v_gene: TRBV6-1
CDR3aa: CASSEASGRGAYNEQFF; CDR3nt: TGTGCCAGCAGTGAAGCTAGCGGGAGAGGGGCGTACAATGAGCAGTTCTTC; j_gene: TRBJ2-1; abundance: .; d_gene: TRBD2; v_gene: TRBV6-1
CDR3aa: CASSFRDRGGDEQFF; CDR3nt: TGCGCCAGCAGCTTCCGGGACAGGGGAGGCGATGAGCAGTTCTTC; j_gene: TRBJ2-1; abundance: .; d_gene: TRBD1; v_gene: TRBV4-1
CDR3aa: CSGGGGSGYEQYF; CDR3nt: TGCAGTGGTGGGGGCGGGAGTGGATACGAGCAGTACTTC; j_gene: TRBJ2-7; abundance: .; d_gene: .; v_gene: TRBV20-1
CDR3aa: CSVEDSSYNEQFF; CDR3nt: TGCAGCGTTGAGGACAGCTCCTACAATGAGCAGTTCTTC; j_gene: TRBJ2-1; abundance: .; d_gene: .; v_gene: TRBV29-1
CDR3aa: CASSLGGDSSYEQYF; CDR3nt: TGTGCCAGCAGCTTAGGTGGCGACAGCTCCTACGAGCAGTACTTC; j_gene: TRBJ2-7; abundance: .; d_gene: .; v_gene: TRBV7-9
CDR3aa: CASKGPRDKDTQYF; CDR3nt: TGTGCCAGTAAAGGCCCGCGGGATAAGGATACGCAGTATTTT; j_gene: TRBJ2-3; abundance: .; d_gene: .; v_gene: TRBV19
CDR3aa: CAISVTGSGYTF; CDR3nt: TGTGCCATCAGTGTAACAGGGAGTGGCTACACCTTC; j_gene: TRBJ1-2; abundance: .; d_gene: .; v_gene: TRBV10-3
CDR3aa: CASSQVGGEQFF; CDR3nt: TGTGCCAGCAGCCAGGTTGGGGGCGAGCAGTTCTTC; j_gene: TRBJ2-1; abundance: many; d_gene: .; v_gene: TRBV3-1
CDR3aa: CASSKLAGGPAGADTQYF; CDR3nt: TGTGCCAGCAGTAAACTAGCGGGAGGGCCGGCTGGCGCAGATACGCAGTATTTT; j_gene: TRBJ2-3; abundance: few; d_gene: TRBD2; v_gene: TRBV6-1
CDR3aa: CATSRANTGELFF; CDR3nt: TGTGCCACCAGCAGAGCTAACACCGGGGAGCTGTTTTTT; j_gene: TRBJ2-2; abundance: few; d_gene: .; v_gene: TRBV15